The TCR beta chain described here comes from a study of blood T cell repertoires in COVID-19. Across the study: Sources were T cells, B-cell-depleted T cells, or PBMCs; the material itself was cDNA or gDNA.

Per the authors' pipeline: Estimated nucleated cell counts came from reference gene primer amplification. TCRdb keeps only in-frame clones here, not all; method: immunoSEQ multiplex PCR. V, J and clone size reflect that table, while D and trimming were determined from the DNA. The sample carries fewer than 150,000 clones, about 90% recorded once. The germline V gene has CDR1 SQVTM and CDR2 ANQGSEA. The V segment lost 6 bases and the J segment 7 bases; nucleotides outside the gene matches: 8. The CDR3 runs 15 residues. The TCR sequence derives from a woman in her forties or fifties who had recovered from COVID-19. Sequencing input: peripheral blood. This sequence joins TRBV29-1 and TRBJ2-1; 14 bases are a match to TRBD2. CDR3 sequence (DNA): TGCAGCGTAGAAACCGGGACTAGCGGGGGTAATGAGCAGTTCTTC. Residues: CSVETGTSGGNEQFF.